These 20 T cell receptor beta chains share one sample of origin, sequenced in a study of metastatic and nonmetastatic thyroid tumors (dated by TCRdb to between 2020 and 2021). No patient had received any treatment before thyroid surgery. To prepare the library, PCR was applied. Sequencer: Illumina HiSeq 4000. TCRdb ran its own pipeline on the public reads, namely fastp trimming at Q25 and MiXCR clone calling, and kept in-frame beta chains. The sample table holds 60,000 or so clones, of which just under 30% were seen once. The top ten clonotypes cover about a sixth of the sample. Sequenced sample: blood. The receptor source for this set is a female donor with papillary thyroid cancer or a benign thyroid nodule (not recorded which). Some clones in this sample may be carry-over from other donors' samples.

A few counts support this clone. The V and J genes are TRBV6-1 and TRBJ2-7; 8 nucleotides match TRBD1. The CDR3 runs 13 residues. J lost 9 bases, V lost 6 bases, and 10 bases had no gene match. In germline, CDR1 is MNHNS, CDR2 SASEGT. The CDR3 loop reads CASRDYRGERQYF. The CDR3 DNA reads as TGTGCCAGCAGGGATTACAGGGGGGAAAGGCAGTACTTC.

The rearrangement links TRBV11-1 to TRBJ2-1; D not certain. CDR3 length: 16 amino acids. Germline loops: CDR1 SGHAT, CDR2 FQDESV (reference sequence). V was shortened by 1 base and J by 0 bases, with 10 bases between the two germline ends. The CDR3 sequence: CASSLVGMSSYNEQFF. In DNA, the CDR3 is TGTGCCAGCAGCTTAGTCGGAATGAGCTCCTACAATGAGCAGTTCTTC.

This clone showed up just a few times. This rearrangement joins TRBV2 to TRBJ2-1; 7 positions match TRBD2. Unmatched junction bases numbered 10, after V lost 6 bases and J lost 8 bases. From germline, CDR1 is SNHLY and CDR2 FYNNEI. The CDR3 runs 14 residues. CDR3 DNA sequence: TGTGCCAGCAGAAGGACTAGGGAGGGTGATGAGCAGTTCTTC. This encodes CASRRTREGDEQFF. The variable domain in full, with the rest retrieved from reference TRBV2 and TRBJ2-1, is EPEVTQTPSHQVTQMGQEVILRCVPISNHLYFYWYRQILGQKVEFLVSFYNNEISEKSEIFDDQFSVERPDGSNFTLKIRSTKLEDSAMYFCASRRTREGDEQFFGPGTRLTVL.

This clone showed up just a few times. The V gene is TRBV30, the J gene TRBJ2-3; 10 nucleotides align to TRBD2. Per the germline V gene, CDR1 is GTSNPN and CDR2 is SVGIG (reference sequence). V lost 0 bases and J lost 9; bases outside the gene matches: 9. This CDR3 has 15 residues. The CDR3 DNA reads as TGTGCCTGGAGTGTATCTAGCGGGAGTCGAGGGACGCAGTATTTT. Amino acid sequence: CAWSVSSGSRGTQYF.

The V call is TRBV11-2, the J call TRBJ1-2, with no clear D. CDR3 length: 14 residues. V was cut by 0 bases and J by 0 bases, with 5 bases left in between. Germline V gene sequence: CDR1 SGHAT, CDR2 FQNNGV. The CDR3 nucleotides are TGTGCCAGCAGCTTAGACAGAGCTAACTATGGCTACACCTTC. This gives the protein CASSLDRANYGYTF.

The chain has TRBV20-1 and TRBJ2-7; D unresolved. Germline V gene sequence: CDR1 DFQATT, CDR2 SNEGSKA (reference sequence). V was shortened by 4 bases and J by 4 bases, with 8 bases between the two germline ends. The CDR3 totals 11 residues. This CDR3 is CSAKDGYEQYF. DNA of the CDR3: TGCAGTGCTAAGGACGGATACGAGCAGTACTTC.

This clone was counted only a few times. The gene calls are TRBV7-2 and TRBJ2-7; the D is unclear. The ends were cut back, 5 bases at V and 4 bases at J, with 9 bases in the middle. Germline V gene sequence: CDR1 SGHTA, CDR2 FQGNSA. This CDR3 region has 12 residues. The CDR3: CASSLGDYEQYF. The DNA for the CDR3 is TGTGCCAGCAGCCTGGGCGATTACGAGCAGTACTTC.

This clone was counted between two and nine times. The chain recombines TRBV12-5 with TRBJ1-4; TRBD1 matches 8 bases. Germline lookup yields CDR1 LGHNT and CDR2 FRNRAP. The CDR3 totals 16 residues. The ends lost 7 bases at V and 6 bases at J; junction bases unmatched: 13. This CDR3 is CASAIDGQGLDEKLFF. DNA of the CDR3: TGTGCTAGTGCTATAGACGGACAGGGTTTAGATGAAAAACTGTTTTTT.

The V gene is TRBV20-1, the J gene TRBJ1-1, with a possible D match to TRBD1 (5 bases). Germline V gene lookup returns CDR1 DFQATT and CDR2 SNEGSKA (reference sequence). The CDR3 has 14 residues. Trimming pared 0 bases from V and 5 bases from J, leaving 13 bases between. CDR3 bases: TGCAGTGCTAGAGATAGGGGTAAAGGTACTGAAGCTTTCTTT. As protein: CSARDRGKGTEAFF.

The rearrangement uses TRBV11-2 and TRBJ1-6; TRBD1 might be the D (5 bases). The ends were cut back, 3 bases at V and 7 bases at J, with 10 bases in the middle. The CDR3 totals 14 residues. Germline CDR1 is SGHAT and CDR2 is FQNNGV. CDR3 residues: CASSFLGGNSPLHF. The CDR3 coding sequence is TGTGCCAGCAGCTTTCTGGGGGGGAATTCACCCCTCCACTTT.

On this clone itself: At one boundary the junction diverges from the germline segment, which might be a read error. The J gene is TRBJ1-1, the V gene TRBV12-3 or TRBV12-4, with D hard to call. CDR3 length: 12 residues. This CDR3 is CAGSWVDTEAFF. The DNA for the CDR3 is TGTGCCGGCAGTTGGGTCGACACTGAAGCTTTCTTT.

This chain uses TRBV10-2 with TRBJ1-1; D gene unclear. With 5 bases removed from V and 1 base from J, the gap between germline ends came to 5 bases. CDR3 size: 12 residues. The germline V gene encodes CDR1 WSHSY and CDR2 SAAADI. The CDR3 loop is CASSPQNTEAFF. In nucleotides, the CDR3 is TGCGCCAGCAGTCCCCAGAACACTGAAGCTTTCTTT.

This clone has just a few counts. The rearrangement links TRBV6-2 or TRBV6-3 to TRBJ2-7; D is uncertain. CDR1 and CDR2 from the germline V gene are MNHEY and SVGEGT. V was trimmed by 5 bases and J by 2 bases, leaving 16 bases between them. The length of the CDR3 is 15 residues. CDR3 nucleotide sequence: TGTGCCAGCAGTACTGGGATCACGAGCACCTACGAGCAGTACTTC. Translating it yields CASSTGITSTYEQYF.

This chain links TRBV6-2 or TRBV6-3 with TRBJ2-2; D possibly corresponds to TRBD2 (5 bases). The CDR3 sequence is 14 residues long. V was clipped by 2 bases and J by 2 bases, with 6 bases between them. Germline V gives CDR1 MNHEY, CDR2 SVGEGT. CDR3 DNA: TGTGCCAGCAGTTACACGGGAAACACCGGGGAGCTGTTTTTT. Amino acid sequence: CASSYTGNTGELFF.

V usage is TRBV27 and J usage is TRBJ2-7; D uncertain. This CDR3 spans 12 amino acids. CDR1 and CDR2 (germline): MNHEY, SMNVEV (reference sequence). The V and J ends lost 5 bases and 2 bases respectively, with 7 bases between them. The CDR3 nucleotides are TGTGCCAGCAGTAGCCCGACCTACGAGCAGTACTTC. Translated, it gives CASSSPTYEQYF.

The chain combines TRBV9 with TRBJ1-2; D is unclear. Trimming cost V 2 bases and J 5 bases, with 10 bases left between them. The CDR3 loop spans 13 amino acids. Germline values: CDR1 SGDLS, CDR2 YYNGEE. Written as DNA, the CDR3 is TGTGCCAGCAGCGTTGTACTATCTTATGGCTACACCTTC. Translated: CASSVVLSYGYTF.

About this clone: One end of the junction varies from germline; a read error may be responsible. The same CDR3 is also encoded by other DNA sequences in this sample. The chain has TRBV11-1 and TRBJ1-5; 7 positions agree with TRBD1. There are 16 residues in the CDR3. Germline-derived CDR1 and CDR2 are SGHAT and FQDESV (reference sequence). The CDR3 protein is CASSLSGTALYQPQHF. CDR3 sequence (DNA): TGTGCCAGCAGCCTTAGTGGGACAGCCCTCTACCAGCCCCAGCACTTT.

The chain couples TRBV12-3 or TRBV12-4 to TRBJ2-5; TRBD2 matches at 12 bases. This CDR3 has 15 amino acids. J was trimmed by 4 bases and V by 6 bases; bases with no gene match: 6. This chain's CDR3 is CASRQTGLAGETQYF. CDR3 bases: TGTGCCAGCAGACAAACGGGACTAGCGGGAGAGACCCAGTACTTC.

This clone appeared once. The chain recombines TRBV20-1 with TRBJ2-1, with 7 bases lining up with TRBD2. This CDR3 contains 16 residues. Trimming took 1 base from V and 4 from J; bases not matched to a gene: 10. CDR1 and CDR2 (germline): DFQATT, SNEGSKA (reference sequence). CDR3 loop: CSARGSGLAEYNEQFF. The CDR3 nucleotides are TGCAGTGCTAGAGGTAGCGGTCTAGCGGAATACAATGAGCAGTTCTTC.

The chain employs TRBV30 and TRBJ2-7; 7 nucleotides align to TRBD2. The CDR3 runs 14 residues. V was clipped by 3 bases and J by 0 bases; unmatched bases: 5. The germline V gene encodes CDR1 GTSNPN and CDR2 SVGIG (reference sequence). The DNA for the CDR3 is TGTGCCTGGAGGGACCGGACTAGCTCCTACGAGCAGTACTTC. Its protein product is CAWRDRTSSYEQYF.